This T cell receptor beta chain appears in the sequencing data of a study of T-cell memory formation after mild COVID-19 (dated by TCRdb to about 2021). In terms of the full investigation: Most TCR sequence clusters were specific to one of the two donors. T-cell clones expanding and contracting after mild COVID-19 in a couple of donors were tracked by longitudinal TCRalpha and TCRbeta repertoire sequencing. The cohort comprised two young, previously healthy adult volunteers, one female and one male. Results and caveats for the whole study, not just this receptor: The study included only a couple of mild cases, and larger cohorts that include severe cases with pre-infection samples were judged to be necessary. The detection of some responding clones in pre-infection memory suggests that pre-existing cross-reactive memory T cells joined the SARS-CoV-2 response. SARS-CoV-2 specificity was not confirmed for the second-wave clones peaking on day 37. Contracting CD4+ clones were found mainly in CM and EM memory subsets, while CD8+ clones were enriched in EMRA. Balanced CD4/CD8 phenotypes were observed for clones contracting from day 15 to 85, whereas a bias towards CD4+ was observed for a second wave of clones expanding from day 15 to 37.

As for this clonotype: No cognate antigen has been identified for it. No base qualities exist here, and no much larger clone lies one base off it.

The germline V gene provides CDR1 KGHDR and CDR2 SFDVKD. From its cysteine to its phenylalanine, the CDR3 spans 13 amino acids. This entry keeps only the CDR3 DNA: 39 bases, framed from base 1. V and J lose 5 bases and 9 bases, and a span of 12 bases separates them. Instrument on record: Illumina NovaSeq 6000. cDNA libraries for TCRalpha and TCRbeta were prepared by 5'RACE using constant-segment primers, with sample barcodes and unique molecular identifiers added. Trizol reagent was used to extract RNA from every sample. Libraries were amplified in two PCR steps, with a second sample barcode and Illumina TruSeq adapters added in the second step. Libraries were sequenced on an Illumina NovaSeq with 2 x 150 bp paired-end reads. The paper's processing steps were these. Demultiplexing of reads and collapsing into UMI-guided consensus sequences were performed with migec v1.2.7. With mixcr v2.1.11, UMI consensuses were aligned to TRA and TRB V and J templates and assembled into clonotypes. A clonotype was counted as expanded or contracted only if both edgeR and NoisET called the change significant, with noise models trained on biological replicates. For edgeR calls, a false discovery rate-adjusted p below 0.01 and a log2 fold-change threshold of 1 were applied. PCA with hierarchical clustering of max-normalized trajectories of the 1000 most abundant clonotypes was used as exploratory dynamics analysis. Separately sequenced CD4+ and CD8+ repertoires were used to assign the CD4 or CD8 phenotype of responding clones. The public reads were run again by TCRdb, first through fastp at Q25 and then through MiXCR, and only productive beta chains were kept. Identical CDR3 protein sequences are pooled into one entry, listed with their most common genes and DNA. These V and J calls rely on TCRdb rather than the paper's analysis. The sample table lists a few hundred thousand distinct CDR3 sequences, about 16% of them with a count of one. 20% to 25% of the sample lies in the top ten.

PBMCs were isolated by Ficoll-Paque density gradient centrifugation. The receptor's source is a man between 18 and 35 years old who had mild COVID-19 (a few samples of this study predate the infection). The sample titles of this study are shuffled in the database, so cell type and time point are left out; the donor was told from shared clones. Sequenced: PBMCs or a T cell subset sorted from them (not recorded which). Here the chain combines TRBV24-1 and TRBJ2-2, with the D gene uncertain. The CDR3 region: CATSGSAGRELFF. The nucleotide sequence reads TGTGCCACCAGTGGATCGGCTGGCAGGGAGCTGTTTTTT.